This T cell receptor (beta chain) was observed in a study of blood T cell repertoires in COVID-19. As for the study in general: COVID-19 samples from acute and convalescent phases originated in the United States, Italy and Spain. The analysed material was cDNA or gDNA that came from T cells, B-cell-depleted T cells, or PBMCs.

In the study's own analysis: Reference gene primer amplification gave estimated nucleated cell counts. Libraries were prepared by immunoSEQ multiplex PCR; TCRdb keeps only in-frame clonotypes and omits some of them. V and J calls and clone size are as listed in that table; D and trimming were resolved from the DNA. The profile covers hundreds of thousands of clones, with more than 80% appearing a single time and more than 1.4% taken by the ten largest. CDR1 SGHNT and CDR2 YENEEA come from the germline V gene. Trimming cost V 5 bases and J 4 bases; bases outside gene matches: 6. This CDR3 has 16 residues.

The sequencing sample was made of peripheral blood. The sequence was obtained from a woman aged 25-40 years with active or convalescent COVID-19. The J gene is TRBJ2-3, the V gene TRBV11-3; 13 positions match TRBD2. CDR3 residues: CASSPRLAGGPDTQYF. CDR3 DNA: TGTGCCAGCAGCCCGAGACTAGCGGGAGGCCCAGATACGCAGTATTTT. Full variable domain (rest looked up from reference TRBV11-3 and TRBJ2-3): EAGVVQSPRYKIIEKKQPVAFWCNPISGHNTLYWYLQNLGQGPELLIRYENEEAVDDSQLPKDRFSAERLKGVDSTLKIQPAELGDSAVYLCASSPRLAGGPDTQYFGPGTRLTVL.